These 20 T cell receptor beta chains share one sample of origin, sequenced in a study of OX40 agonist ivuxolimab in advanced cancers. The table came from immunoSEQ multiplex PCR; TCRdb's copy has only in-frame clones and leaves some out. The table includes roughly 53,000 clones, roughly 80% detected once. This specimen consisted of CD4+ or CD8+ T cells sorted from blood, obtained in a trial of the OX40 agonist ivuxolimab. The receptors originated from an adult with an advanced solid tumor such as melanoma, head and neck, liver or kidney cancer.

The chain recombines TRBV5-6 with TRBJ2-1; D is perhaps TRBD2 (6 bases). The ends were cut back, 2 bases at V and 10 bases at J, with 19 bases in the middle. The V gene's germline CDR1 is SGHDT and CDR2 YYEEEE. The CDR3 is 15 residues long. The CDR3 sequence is CASSFGTSRVGEQFF. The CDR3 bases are TGTGCCAGCAGCTTTGGGACTTCCAGGGTCGGCGAGCAGTTCTTC.

The CDR3 DNA sequence: TGTGCCAGCGGCGATGATAACACTGAAGCTTTCTTT. Translating it yields CASGDDNTEAFF. The rearrangement links TRBV28 to TRBJ1-1; D is uncertain. CDR3 size: 12 residues. Germline CDR1 reads MDHEN; CDR2 reads SYDVKM. V was pared by 8 bases and J by 2 bases, with 9 bases between. The whole variable domain, remainder taken from reference TRBV28 and TRBJ1-1, is DVKVTQSSRYLVKRTGEKVFLECVQDMDHENMFWYRQDPGLGLRLIYFSYDVKMKEKGDIPEGYSVSREKKERFSLILESASTNQTSMYLCASGDDNTEAFFGQGTRLTVV.

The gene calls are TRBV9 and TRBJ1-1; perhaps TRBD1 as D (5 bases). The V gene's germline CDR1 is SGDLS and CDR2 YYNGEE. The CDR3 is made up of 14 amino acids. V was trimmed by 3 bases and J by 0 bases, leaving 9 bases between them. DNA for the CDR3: TGTGCCAGCAGCGCCCGACAGCTGAACACTGAAGCTTTCTTT. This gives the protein CASSARQLNTEAFF.

CDR3 in DNA: TGTGCCAGCGGCTTAGGGGCCAGCTCCTACAATGAGCAGTTCTTC. This gives the protein CASGLGASSYNEQFF. This chain connects TRBV6-1 to TRBJ2-1, with D possibly being TRBD1 (5 bases). The CDR3 consists of 15 residues. V was trimmed by 8 bases and J by 0 bases, leaving 14 bases between them. Germline assignment: CDR1 MNHNS and CDR2 SASEGT.

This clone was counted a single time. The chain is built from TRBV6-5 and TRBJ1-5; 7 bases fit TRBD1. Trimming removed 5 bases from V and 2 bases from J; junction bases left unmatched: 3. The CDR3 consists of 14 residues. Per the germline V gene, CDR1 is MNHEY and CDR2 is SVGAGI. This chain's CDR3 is CASSVDRGNQPQHF. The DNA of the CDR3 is TGTGCCAGCAGTGTAGACAGGGGCAATCAGCCCCAGCATTTT.

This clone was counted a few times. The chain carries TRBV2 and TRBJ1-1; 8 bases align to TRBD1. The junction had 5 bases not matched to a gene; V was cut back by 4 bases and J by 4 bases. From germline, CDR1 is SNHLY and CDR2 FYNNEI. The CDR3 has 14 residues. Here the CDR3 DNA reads TGTGCCAGCAGTGCTCCCAGGGGGCTCACTGAAGCTTTCTTT. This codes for CASSAPRGLTEAFF.

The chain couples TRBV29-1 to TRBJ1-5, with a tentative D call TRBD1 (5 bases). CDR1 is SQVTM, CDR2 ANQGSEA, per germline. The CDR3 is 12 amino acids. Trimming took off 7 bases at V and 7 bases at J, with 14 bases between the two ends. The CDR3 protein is CSAGGGEQPQHF. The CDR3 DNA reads TGCAGCGCGGGGGGAGGGGAGCAGCCCCAGCATTTT.

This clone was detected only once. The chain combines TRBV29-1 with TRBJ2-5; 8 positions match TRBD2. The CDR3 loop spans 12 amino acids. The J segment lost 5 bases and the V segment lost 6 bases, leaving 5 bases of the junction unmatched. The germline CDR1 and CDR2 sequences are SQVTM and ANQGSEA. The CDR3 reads CSVSGSYETQYF. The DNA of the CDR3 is TGCAGCGTGAGCGGGAGTTATGAGACCCAGTACTTC.

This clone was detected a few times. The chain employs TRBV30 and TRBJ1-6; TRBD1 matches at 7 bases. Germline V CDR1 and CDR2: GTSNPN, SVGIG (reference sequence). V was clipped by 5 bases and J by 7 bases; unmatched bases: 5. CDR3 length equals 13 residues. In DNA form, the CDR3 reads TGTGCCTGGCAGGACAGGATGAATTCACCCCTCCACTTT. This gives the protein CAWQDRMNSPLHF. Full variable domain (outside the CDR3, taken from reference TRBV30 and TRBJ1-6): SQTIHQWPATLVQPVGSPLSLECTVEGTSNPNLYWYRQAAGRGLQLLFYSVGIGQISSEVPQNLSASRPQDRQFILSSKKLLLSDSGFYLCAWQDRMNSPLHFGNGTRLTVT.

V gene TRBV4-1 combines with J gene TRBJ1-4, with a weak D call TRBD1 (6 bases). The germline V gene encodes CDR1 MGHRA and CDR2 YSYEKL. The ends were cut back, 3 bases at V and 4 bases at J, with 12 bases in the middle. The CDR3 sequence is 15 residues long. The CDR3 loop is CASSQPWTDNEKLFF. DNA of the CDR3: TGCGCCAGCAGCCAGCCATGGACAGATAATGAAAAACTGTTTTTT.

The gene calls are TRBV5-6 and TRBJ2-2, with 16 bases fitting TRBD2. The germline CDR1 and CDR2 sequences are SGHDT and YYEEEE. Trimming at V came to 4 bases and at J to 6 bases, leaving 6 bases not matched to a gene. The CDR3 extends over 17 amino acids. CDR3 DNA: TGTGCCAGCAGCCACGGGACTAGCGGGAGGGCCCCCGGGGAGCTGTTTTTT. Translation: CASSHGTSGRAPGELFF.

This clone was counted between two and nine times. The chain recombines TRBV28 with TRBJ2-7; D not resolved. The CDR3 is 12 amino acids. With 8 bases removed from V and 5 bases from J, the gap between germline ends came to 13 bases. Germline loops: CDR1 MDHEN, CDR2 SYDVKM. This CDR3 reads CASSEGLHEQYF. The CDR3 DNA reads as TGTGCCAGCTCCGAAGGTCTGCACGAGCAGTACTTC.

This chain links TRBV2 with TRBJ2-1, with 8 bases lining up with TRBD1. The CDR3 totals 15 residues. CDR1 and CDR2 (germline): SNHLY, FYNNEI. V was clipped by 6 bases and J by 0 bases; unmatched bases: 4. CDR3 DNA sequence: TGTGCCAGCAGAGGACAGGGCCGCTCCTACAATGAGCAGTTCTTC. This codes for CASRGQGRSYNEQFF.

The CDR3 protein is CASSIPGYIGQPQHF. Written as DNA, the CDR3 is TGTGCCAGTAGTATCCCAGGGTATATCGGTCAGCCCCAGCATTTT. The chain carries TRBV19 and TRBJ1-5; D is perhaps TRBD1 (5 bases). The CDR3 covers 15 residues. V was clipped by 3 bases and J by 6 bases, with 15 bases between them. Germline CDR1 reads LNHDA; CDR2 reads SQIVND (reference sequence).

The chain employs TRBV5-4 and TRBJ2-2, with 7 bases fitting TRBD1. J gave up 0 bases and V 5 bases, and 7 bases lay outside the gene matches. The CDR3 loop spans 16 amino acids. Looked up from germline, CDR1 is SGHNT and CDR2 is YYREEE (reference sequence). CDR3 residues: CASRDTTGANTGELFF. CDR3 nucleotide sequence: TGTGCCAGCAGGGACACAACAGGGGCGAACACCGGGGAGCTGTTTTTT.

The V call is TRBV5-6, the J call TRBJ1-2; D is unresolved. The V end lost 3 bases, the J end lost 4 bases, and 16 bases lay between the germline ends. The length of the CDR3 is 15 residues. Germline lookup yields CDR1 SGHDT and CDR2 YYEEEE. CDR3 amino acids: CASSSDNRATYGYTF. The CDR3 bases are TGTGCCAGCAGCTCCGATAACCGGGCAACCTATGGCTACACCTTC.

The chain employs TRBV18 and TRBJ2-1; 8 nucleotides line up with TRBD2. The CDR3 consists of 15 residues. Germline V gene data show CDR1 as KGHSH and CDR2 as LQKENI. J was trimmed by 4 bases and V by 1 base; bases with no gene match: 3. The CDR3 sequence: CASSPLAGMYNEQFF. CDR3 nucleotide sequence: TGTGCCAGCTCACCACTAGCGGGGATGTACAATGAGCAGTTCTTC.

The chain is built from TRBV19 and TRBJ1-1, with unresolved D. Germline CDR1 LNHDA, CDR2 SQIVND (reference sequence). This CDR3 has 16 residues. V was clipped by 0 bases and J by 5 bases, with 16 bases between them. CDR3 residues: CASSIDLFRTGTEAFF. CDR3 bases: TGTGCCAGTAGTATAGATTTATTCCGGACTGGGACTGAAGCTTTCTTT.

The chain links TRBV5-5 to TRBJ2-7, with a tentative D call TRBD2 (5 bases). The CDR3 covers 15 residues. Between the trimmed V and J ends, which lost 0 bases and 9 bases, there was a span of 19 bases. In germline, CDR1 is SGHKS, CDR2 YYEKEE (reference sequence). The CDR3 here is CASSLGLDQTTRQYF. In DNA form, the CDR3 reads TGTGCCAGCAGCTTGGGGCTGGACCAGACTACGAGGCAGTACTTC. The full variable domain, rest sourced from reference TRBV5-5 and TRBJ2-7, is DAGVTQSPTHLIKTRGQQVTLRCSPISGHKSVSWYQQVLGQGPQFIFQYYEKEERGRGNFPDRFSARQFPNYSSELNVNALLLGDSALYLCASSLGLDQTTRQYFGPGTRLTVT.

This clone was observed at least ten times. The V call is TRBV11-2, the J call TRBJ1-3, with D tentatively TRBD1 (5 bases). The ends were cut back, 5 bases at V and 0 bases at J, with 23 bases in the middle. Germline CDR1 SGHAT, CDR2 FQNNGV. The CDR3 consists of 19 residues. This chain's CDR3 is CASSRWFGDGPDSGNTIYF. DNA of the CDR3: TGTGCCAGCAGCCGGTGGTTTGGGGACGGACCTGACTCTGGAAACACCATATATTTT.